This T cell receptor beta chain was documented in a study of identifying expanded T cells in peripheral blood. Regarding the study as a whole: Roughly two-week clone count variance significantly increased as total template count grew. Differentially abundant clones: roughly 1.2 between replicates, about 16 at around 14 days, more than 18 at four.

In the case of this clone: Its specificity is unknown.

Collection occurred without any documented infections or immune events in donors. Sequencing was performed with immunoSEQ multiplex PCR; in TCRdb, only in-frame clones are kept and a portion is missing. The sample yields 100,000 or so clones, about 90% seen once. V shed 0 bases and J shed 11 bases, with 7 bases lying between them. There are 12 residues in the CDR3. Germline-derived CDR1 and CDR2 are SGHTA and FQGNSA. Specimen: blood. The TCR sequence derives from a person between 18 and 75 years old in good health. The rearrangement uses TRBV7-2 and TRBJ1-4; D remains unclear. The CDR3 DNA reads as TGTGCCAGCAGCTTAGCGGGGTATAAACTGTTTTTT. Encoded protein: CASSLAGYKLFF. The full variable domain, its missing parts supplied by reference TRBV7-2 and TRBJ1-4, is GAGVSQSPSNKVTEKGKDVELRCDPISGHTALYWYRQSLGQGLEFLIYFQGNSAPDKSGLPSDRFSAERTGGSVSTLTIQRTQQEDSAVYLCASSLAGYKLFFGSGTQLSVL.